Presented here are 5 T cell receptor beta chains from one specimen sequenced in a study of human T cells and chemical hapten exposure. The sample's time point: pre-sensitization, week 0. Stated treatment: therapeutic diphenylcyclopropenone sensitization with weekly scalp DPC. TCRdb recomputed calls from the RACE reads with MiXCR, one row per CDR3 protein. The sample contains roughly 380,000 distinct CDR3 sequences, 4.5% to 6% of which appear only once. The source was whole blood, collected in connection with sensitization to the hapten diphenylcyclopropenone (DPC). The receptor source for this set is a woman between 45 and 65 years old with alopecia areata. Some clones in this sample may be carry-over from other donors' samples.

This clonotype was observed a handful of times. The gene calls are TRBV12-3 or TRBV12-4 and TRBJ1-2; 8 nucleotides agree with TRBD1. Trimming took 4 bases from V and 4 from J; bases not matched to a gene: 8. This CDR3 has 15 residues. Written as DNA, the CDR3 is TGTGCCAGCAGTTCCGTGCGGACAGGGAGCTATGGCTACACCTTC. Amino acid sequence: CASSSVRTGSYGYTF.

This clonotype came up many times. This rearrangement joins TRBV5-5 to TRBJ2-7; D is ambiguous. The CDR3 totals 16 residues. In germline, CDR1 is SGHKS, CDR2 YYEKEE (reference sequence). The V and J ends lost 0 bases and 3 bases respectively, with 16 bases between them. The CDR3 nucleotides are TGTGCCAGCAGCTTGGATACGGCTGGGTATATCTACGAGCAGTACTTC. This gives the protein CASSLDTAGYIYEQYF. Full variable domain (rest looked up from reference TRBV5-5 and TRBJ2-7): DAGVTQSPTHLIKTRGQQVTLRCSPISGHKSVSWYQQVLGQGPQFIFQYYEKEERGRGNFPDRFSARQFPNYSSELNVNALLLGDSALYLCASSLDTAGYIYEQYFGPGTRLTVT.

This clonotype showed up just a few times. The CDR3 DNA sequence: TGTGCCAGCAACGACAGGGGTATAGGGACCGGGGAGCTGTTTTTT. Translated: CASNDRGIGTGELFF. V and J are TRBV3-1 and TRBJ2-2, with 8 positions matching TRBD1. V lost 7 bases, J lost 5 bases, and 9 bases stayed unmatched. The length of the CDR3 is 15 residues. CDR1 is LGHDT and CDR2 is YNNKEL in the germline V gene (reference sequence).

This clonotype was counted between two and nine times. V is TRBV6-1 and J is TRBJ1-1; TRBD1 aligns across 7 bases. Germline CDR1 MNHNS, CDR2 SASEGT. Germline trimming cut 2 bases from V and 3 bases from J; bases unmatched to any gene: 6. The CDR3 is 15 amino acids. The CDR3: CASSETYRGDTEAFF. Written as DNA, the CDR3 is TGTGCCAGCAGTGAAACTTACAGGGGAGACACTGAAGCTTTCTTT.

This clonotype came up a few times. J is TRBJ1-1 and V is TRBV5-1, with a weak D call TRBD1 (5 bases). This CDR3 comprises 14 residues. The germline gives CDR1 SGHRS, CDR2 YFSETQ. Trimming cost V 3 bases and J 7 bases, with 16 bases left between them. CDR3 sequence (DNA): TGCGCCAGCAGCTCCGGGACCTCCGAATTTGAAGCTTTCTTT. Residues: CASSSGTSEFEAFF.